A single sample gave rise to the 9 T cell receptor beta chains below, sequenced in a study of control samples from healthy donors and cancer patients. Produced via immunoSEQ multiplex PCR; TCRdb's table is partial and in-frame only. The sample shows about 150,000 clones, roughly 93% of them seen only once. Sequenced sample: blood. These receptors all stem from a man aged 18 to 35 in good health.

The DNA of the CDR3 is TGCAGTGCTTTAGAGGGGGAGACCCAGTACTTC. As protein: CSALEGETQYF. This chain links TRBV20-1 with TRBJ2-5; the D gene could be TRBD1 or TRBD2 (5 bases each). Trimming pared 5 bases from V and 5 bases from J, leaving 9 bases between. The CDR3 is 11 amino acids. CDR1 DFQATT and CDR2 SNEGSKA come from the germline V gene (reference sequence).

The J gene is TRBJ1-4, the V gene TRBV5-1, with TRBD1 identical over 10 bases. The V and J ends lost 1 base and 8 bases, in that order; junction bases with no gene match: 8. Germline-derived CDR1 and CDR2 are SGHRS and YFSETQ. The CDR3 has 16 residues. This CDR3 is CASSLTGTGEREKLFF. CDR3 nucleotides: TGCGCCAGCAGCTTGACCGGGACAGGGGAACGGGAAAAACTGTTTTTT.

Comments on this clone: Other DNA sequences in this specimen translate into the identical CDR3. This chain's CDR3 is CASSLGTGGEDGYTF. CDR3 nucleotide sequence: TGTGCCAGCAGCTTAGGGACAGGGGGCGAGGATGGCTACACCTTC. The chain couples TRBV7-9 to TRBJ1-2, with 11 nucleotides matching TRBD1. The germline CDR1 and CDR2 sequences are SEHNR and FQNEAQ (reference sequence). This CDR3 contains 15 residues. With V trimmed by 1 base and J by 6 bases, 4 bases remained unmatched. The whole variable domain, remainder taken from reference TRBV7-9 and TRBJ1-2, is DTGVSQNPRHKITKRGQNVTFRCDPISEHNRLYWYRQTLGQGPEFLTYFQNEAQLEKSRLLSDRFSAERPKGSFSTLEIQRTEQGDSAMYLCASSLGTGGEDGYTFGSGTRLTVV.

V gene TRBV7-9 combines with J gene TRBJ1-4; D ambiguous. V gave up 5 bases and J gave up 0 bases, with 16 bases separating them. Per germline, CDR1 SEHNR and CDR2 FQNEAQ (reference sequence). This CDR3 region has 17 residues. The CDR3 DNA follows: TGTGCCAGCAGCCCGCCGAAGGGTTTAACAACTAATGAAAAACTGTTTTTT. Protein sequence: CASSPPKGLTTNEKLFF. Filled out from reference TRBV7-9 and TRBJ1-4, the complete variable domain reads DTGVSQNPRHKITKRGQNVTFRCDPISEHNRLYWYRQTLGQGPEFLTYFQNEAQLEKSRLLSDRFSAERPKGSFSTLEIQRTEQGDSAMYLCASSPPKGLTTNEKLFFGSGTQLSVL.

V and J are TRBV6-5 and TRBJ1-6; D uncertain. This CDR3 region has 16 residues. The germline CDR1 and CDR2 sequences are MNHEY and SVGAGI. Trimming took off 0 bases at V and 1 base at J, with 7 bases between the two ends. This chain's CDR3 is CASSYSRTSYNSPLHF. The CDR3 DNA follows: TGTGCCAGCAGTTACTCGCGGACTTCCTATAATTCACCCCTCCACTTT.

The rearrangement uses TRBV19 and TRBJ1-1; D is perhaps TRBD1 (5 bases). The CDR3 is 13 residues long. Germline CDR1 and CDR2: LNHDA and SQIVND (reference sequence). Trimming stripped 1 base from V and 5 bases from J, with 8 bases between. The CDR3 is CASSIGDWTEAFF. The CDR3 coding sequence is TGTGCCAGTAGTATAGGGGACTGGACTGAAGCTTTCTTT.

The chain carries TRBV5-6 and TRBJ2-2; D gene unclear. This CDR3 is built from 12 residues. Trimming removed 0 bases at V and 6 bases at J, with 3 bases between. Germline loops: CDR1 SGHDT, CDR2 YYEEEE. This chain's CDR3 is CASSLGPGELFF. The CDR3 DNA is TGTGCCAGCAGCTTGGGTCCCGGGGAGCTGTTTTTT.

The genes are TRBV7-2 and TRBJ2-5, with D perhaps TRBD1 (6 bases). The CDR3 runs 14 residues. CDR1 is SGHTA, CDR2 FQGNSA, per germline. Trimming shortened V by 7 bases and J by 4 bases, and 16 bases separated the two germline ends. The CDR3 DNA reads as TGTGCCAGCACCTCACAGGGATCGGTAGAGACCCAGTACTTC. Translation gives CASTSQGSVETQYF.

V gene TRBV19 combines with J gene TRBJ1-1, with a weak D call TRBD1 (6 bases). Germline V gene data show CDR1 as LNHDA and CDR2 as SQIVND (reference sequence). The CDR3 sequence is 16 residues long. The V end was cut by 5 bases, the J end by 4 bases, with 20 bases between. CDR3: CASSYPLGGPGTEAFF. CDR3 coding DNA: TGTGCCAGTAGTTACCCCTTAGGGGGGCCTGGCACTGAAGCTTTCTTT.